This TCR beta chain was sequenced during a study of patients and donors after allogeneic stem cell transplantation. Trimming cost V 7 bases and J 1 base, with 10 bases left between them. Germline V lookup: CDR1 ENHRY, CDR2 SYGVKD. The length of the CDR3 is 14 residues. The sample holds one count of this clonotype. TCRdb re-called the RT-PCR reads through MiXCR, storing one row per CDR3 protein. The data contain roughly 41,000 distinct CDR3 sequences, roughly 30% of them singletons. Sequenced sample: blood, either unsorted or a sorted T cell fraction (not recorded which). The origin of this receptor is a human donor who was either an allogeneic HSCT recipient or a stem cell or donor lymphocyte infusion donor (not recorded which). It is not recorded whose cells these are; they may come from a transplant donor. The genes are TRBV10-3 and TRBJ2-2; D call uncertain. CDR3 loop: CAIKGAQNTGELFF. The CDR3 nucleotides read TGTGCCATCAAAGGAGCGCAGAACACCGGGGAGCTGTTTTTT.